This passage covers 27 T cell receptor beta chains from one sample sequenced in a study of cytomegalovirus exposure and HLA in healthy donors. It was with 60 Vbeta and 13 Jbeta primers that the PCR ran. Method: immunoSEQ multiplex PCR; TCRdb's copy keeps in-frame clones and lacks some. The sample includes over 120,000 clones, about 84% of them seen just once. The sample consisted of PBMCs. The receptors here all came from a woman aged 18-29 years in good health and CMV-seropositive.

CDR3 protein: CASTGTGSQPQHF. For the CDR3, the DNA is TGCGCCAGCACCGGGACAGGGAGCCAGCCCCAGCATTTT. The J gene is TRBJ1-5, the V gene TRBV10-2; 9 bases map to TRBD1. Germline loops: CDR1 WSHSY, CDR2 SAAADI. With V trimmed by 7 bases and J by 7 bases, 5 bases remained unmatched. This CDR3 region has 13 residues.

The chain uses TRBV6-1 and TRBJ2-3, with D hard to call. V lost 3 bases, J lost 8 bases, and 6 bases lay in between. Germline assignment: CDR1 MNHNS and CDR2 SASEGT. CDR3 length: 11 residues. The DNA for the CDR3 is TGTGCCAGCAGTGACGCAGGTACGCAGTATTTT. Residues: CASSDAGTQYF.

V gene TRBV6-5 combines with J gene TRBJ1-1; D is undetermined. CDR1 is MNHEY and CDR2 is SVGAGI in the germline V gene. CDR3 length: 16 amino acids. V was cut by 2 bases and J by 3 bases, with 16 bases left in between. CDR3 coding DNA: TGTGCCAGCAGTTACGGGTCCGTGGTCGGGTACACTGAAGCTTTCTTT. It yields the protein CASSYGSVVGYTEAFF.

The chain joins TRBV6-5 to TRBJ1-1; TRBD1 aligns across 8 bases. CDR1 is MNHEY, CDR2 SVGAGI, per germline. V lost 10 bases to trimming and J lost 2 bases; unmatched junction nucleotides: 12. This CDR3 is built from 15 residues. Here the CDR3 DNA reads TGTGCCAACAGAAACCTCGGGACAGGAAACACTGAAGCTTTCTTT. Amino acids: CANRNLGTGNTEAFF.

In this sample, this clone turned up once. The V and J genes are TRBV19 and TRBJ1-3; D perhaps matches TRBD1 (5 bases). The CDR3 extends over 16 amino acids. Trimming stripped 7 bases from V and 0 bases from J, with 16 bases between. Germline V gives CDR1 LNHDA, CDR2 SQIVND (reference sequence). CDR3 in amino acids: CASKGQGVVSGNTIYF. CDR3 bases: TGTGCCAGTAAGGGGCAAGGGGTCGTCTCTGGAAACACCATATATTTT.

The chain is built from TRBV5-1 and TRBJ2-7; 7 nucleotides match TRBD1. V shed 4 bases, J shed 2 bases, and the junction held 6 bases outside the gene matches. The CDR3 is 14 amino acids. From germline, CDR1 is SGHRS and CDR2 YFSETQ. The CDR3 region is CASSPSTGTYEQYF. The DNA of the CDR3 is TGCGCCAGCAGCCCTTCGACAGGGACCTACGAGCAGTACTTC.

This clone was detected a few times. The chain uses TRBV28 and TRBJ1-5; 8 bases match TRBD1. Per germline, CDR1 MDHEN and CDR2 SYDVKM. This CDR3 region has 11 residues. Trimming at V came to 7 bases and at J to 14 bases, leaving 7 bases not matched to a gene. Here the CDR3 reads CASKRTGWKHF. CDR3 bases: TGTGCCAGCAAGAGGACAGGGTGGAAGCATTTT.

The CDR3 DNA sequence: TGCAGCGTTCTCAGGGTCGAAGGCTACACCTTC. It is translated as CSVLRVEGYTF. V gene TRBV29-1 combines with J gene TRBJ1-2; D possibly corresponds to TRBD1 (5 bases). This CDR3 has 11 residues. Trimming left V 5 bases short and J 8 bases short, with 12 bases between. The germline gives CDR1 SQVTM, CDR2 ANQGSEA. Full variable domain (outside the CDR3, taken from reference TRBV29-1 and TRBJ1-2): SAVISQKPSRDICQRGTSLTIQCQVDSQVTMMFWYRQQPGQSLTLIATANQGSEATYESGFVIDKFPISRPNLTFSTLTVSNMSPEDSSIYLCSVLRVEGYTFGSGTRLTVV.

The gene calls are TRBV7-9 and TRBJ1-1; D unclear. CDR3 length equals 13 residues. V shed 3 bases and J shed 7 bases, with 12 bases lying between them. Germline loops: CDR1 SEHNR, CDR2 FQNEAQ (reference sequence). CDR3 DNA: TGTGCCAGCAGCTTTGAGGGTTTAGGTGAAGCTTTCTTT. Amino acid sequence: CASSFEGLGEAFF. Based on the CDR3 plus reference TRBV7-9 and TRBJ1-1, the full variable domain is DTGVSQNPRHKITKRGQNVTFRCDPISEHNRLYWYRQTLGQGPEFLTYFQNEAQLEKSRLLSDRFSAERPKGSFSTLEIQRTEQGDSAMYLCASSFEGLGEAFFGQGTRLTVV.

The CDR3 DNA reads as TGTGCCAGTAGTCTTGGGACAAGAGATACGCAGTATTTT. Protein product: CASSLGTRDTQYF. The rearrangement uses TRBV19 and TRBJ2-3; the D gene is possibly TRBD1 (6 bases). Deletions cut 5 bases from V and 5 bases from J, with 11 bases between. This CDR3 is built from 13 residues. Germline CDR1 reads LNHDA; CDR2 reads SQIVND (reference sequence).

The chain has TRBV5-8 and TRBJ1-1, with D perhaps matching TRBD1 (6 bases). Germline CDR1 is SGHTS and CDR2 is YDEGEE. The CDR3 loop spans 17 amino acids. Between the trimmed V and J ends, which lost 2 bases and 3 bases, there was a span of 20 bases. CDR3 nucleotide sequence: TGTGCCAGCAGCTTTGTACAGGGCCTAAGGCTGGACACTGAAGCTTTCTTT. Residues: CASSFVQGLRLDTEAFF. The complete variable domain, with remaining parts taken from reference TRBV5-8 and TRBJ1-1, reads EAGVTQSPTHLIKTRGQQATLRCSPISGHTSVYWYQQALGLGLQFLLWYDEGEERNRGNFPPRFSGRQFPNYSSELNVNALELEDSALYLCASSFVQGLRLDTEAFFGQGTRLTVV.

The rearrangement joins TRBV29-1 to TRBJ1-5; TRBD1 matches at 9 bases. The V gene end was trimmed by 6 bases and the J gene end by 5 bases; junction bases not matched to a gene: 5. The length of the CDR3 is 13 residues. From germline, CDR1 is SQVTM and CDR2 ANQGSEA. The CDR3 coding sequence is TGCAGCGTGGCACAGGGGGCTGATCAGCCCCAGCATTTT. It specifies CSVAQGADQPQHF. Full variable domain (rest looked up from reference TRBV29-1 and TRBJ1-5): SAVISQKPSRDICQRGTSLTIQCQVDSQVTMMFWYRQQPGQSLTLIATANQGSEATYESGFVIDKFPISRPNLTFSTLTVSNMSPEDSSIYLCSVAQGADQPQHFGDGTRLSIL.

In its sample, this clone was seen once. The chain combines TRBV29-1 with TRBJ2-7, with TRBD1 identical over 7 bases. This CDR3 region has 15 residues. V dropped 5 bases and J dropped 2; count of bases not matched to a gene: 12. Germline CDR1 reads SQVTM; CDR2 reads ANQGSEA. Here the CDR3 DNA reads TGCAGCGTTAATTTTGGGACAGTAACAACCTACGAGCAGTACTTC. Translation: CSVNFGTVTTYEQYF.

The chain employs TRBV5-4 and TRBJ1-6, with TRBD1 matching over 8 bases. The germline CDR1 and CDR2 sequences are SGHNT and YYREEE (reference sequence). The CDR3 has 15 amino acids. Trimming removed 0 bases from V and 9 bases from J; junction bases left unmatched: 5. CDR3 nucleotides: TGTGCCAGCAGCTTGGACACAGGGGGAGGTTCACCCCTCCACTTT. Translating it yields CASSLDTGGGSPLHF.

This chain connects TRBV4-1 to TRBJ2-5; 11 positions match TRBD2. This CDR3 contains 16 residues. CDR1 and CDR2 from the germline V gene are MGHRA and YSYEKL. V lost 3 bases and J lost 2; bases outside the gene matches: 5. Here the CDR3 reads CASSHEVAGGQETQYF. CDR3 in DNA: TGCGCCAGCAGCCACGAGGTAGCGGGGGGGCAAGAGACCCAGTACTTC.

This chain links TRBV11-2 with TRBJ2-7; 7 bases are shared with TRBD2. V shed 5 bases and J 0 bases; nucleotides not matched to a gene: 10. Per the germline V gene, CDR1 is SGHAT and CDR2 is FQNNGV. The CDR3 loop spans 16 amino acids. CDR3 residues: CASSPLRRGSSYEQYF. In nucleotides, the CDR3 is TGTGCCAGCAGCCCCCTCCGGCGGGGGAGCTCCTACGAGCAGTACTTC. The full variable domain, its missing parts supplied by reference TRBV11-2 and TRBJ2-7, is EAGVAQSPRYKIIEKRQSVAFWCNPISGHATLYWYQQILGQGPKLLIQFQNNGVVDDSQLPKDRFSAERLKGVDSTLKIQPAKLEDSAVYLCASSPLRRGSSYEQYFGPGTRLTVT.

V and J are TRBV13 and TRBJ1-2; TRBD1 aligns across 8 bases. V shed 5 bases, J shed 8 bases, and the junction held 16 bases outside the gene matches. Looked up from germline, CDR1 is PRHDT and CDR2 is FYEKMQ (reference sequence). This CDR3 contains 16 residues. The CDR3 sequence is CASSGPMTGDLRGYTF. The CDR3 DNA reads as TGTGCCAGCAGCGGACCGATGACAGGGGACCTAAGGGGCTACACCTTC.

V usage is TRBV9 and J usage is TRBJ2-1; 14 positions match TRBD2. CDR1 SGDLS and CDR2 YYNGEE come from the germline V gene. Germline trimming cut 4 bases from V and 5 bases from J; bases unmatched to any gene: 8. The CDR3 runs to 17 residues. CDR3 sequence: CASSSGTSGGLNNEQFF. CDR3 coding DNA: TGTGCCAGCAGCTCTGGGACTAGCGGGGGACTGAACAATGAGCAGTTCTTC.

J is TRBJ1-1 and V is TRBV11-3, with 11 positions matching TRBD1. After removal of 4 bases from V and 4 bases from J, the junction contained 5 bases not matched to a gene. Germline V gives CDR1 SGHNT, CDR2 YENEEA. This CDR3 spans 15 amino acids. The CDR3 bases are TGTGCCAGCAGCTCCGGACAGGGGGCAAGCACTGAAGCTTTCTTT. It encodes CASSSGQGASTEAFF.

The chain employs TRBV5-1 and TRBJ2-7; the match to TRBD1 covers 11 bases. CDR1 and CDR2 (germline): SGHRS, YFSETQ. The CDR3 runs 15 residues. The junction had 8 bases not matched to a gene; V was cut back by 4 bases and J by 5 bases. CDR3 nucleotide sequence: TGCGCCAGCAGCCCTGGGACAGGGGGGCTTAACGAGCAGTACTTC. Encoded protein: CASSPGTGGLNEQYF.

This sequence joins TRBV4-1 and TRBJ2-3, with 9 bases fitting TRBD1. Unmatched junction bases numbered 11, after V lost 5 bases and J lost 5 bases. Germline loops: CDR1 MGHRA, CDR2 YSYEKL. This CDR3 comprises 16 residues. CDR3 protein: CASSFRQGDDIDTQYF. Here the CDR3 DNA reads TGCGCCAGCAGCTTCAGACAGGGGGATGATATAGATACGCAGTATTTT.

The chain combines TRBV11-2 with TRBJ2-7; 11 nucleotides match TRBD1. Germline CDR1 reads SGHAT; CDR2 reads FQNNGV. Trimming cost V 6 bases and J 4 bases; bases outside gene matches: 8. This CDR3 comprises 15 residues. CDR3 protein: CASSLTGTGGYEQYF. The CDR3 DNA follows: TGTGCCAGCAGTTTAACCGGGACAGGGGGGTACGAGCAGTACTTC.

This clone was observed a handful of times. One junction end disagrees with the germline gene, perhaps due to a read error. J is TRBJ1-2 and V is TRBV5-1, with D possibly TRBD1 on 6 matching bases. CDR1 is SGHRS, CDR2 YFSETQ, per germline. The length of the CDR3 is 15 residues. The CDR3 bases are TGCGCCAGCAGTTATTACGACCAGGGGAACTATGTCTACACCTTC. This translates into CASSYYDQGNYVYTF. Looking up the rest from reference TRBV5-1 and TRBJ1-2 gives the full variable domain: KAGVTQTPRYLIKTRGQQVTLSCSPISGHRSVSWYQQTPGQGLQFLFEYFSETQRNKGNFPGRFSGRQFSNSRSEMNVSTLELGDSALYLCASSYYDQGNYVYTFGSGTRLTVV.

The chain carries TRBV5-1 and TRBJ1-2; no definite D call. The V gene's germline CDR1 is SGHRS and CDR2 YFSETQ. The CDR3 covers 13 residues. Trimming took 0 bases from V and 3 from J, leaving 6 bases between them. The chain's CDR3 is CASSLEAHYGYTF. The CDR3, as DNA: TGCGCCAGCAGCTTGGAAGCCCACTATGGCTACACCTTC. Based on the CDR3 plus reference TRBV5-1 and TRBJ1-2, the full variable domain is KAGVTQTPRYLIKTRGQQVTLSCSPISGHRSVSWYQQTPGQGLQFLFEYFSETQRNKGNFPGRFSGRQFSNSRSEMNVSTLELGDSALYLCASSLEAHYGYTFGSGTRLTVV.

The chain carries TRBV19 and TRBJ1-6; D is undetermined. CDR1 is LNHDA and CDR2 is SQIVND in the germline V gene (reference sequence). This CDR3 region has 10 residues. V was clipped by 5 bases and J by 14 bases, with 7 bases between them. Here the CDR3 reads CASSAETLHF. The CDR3 DNA sequence: TGTGCCAGTAGTGCTGAGACCCTCCACTTT.

The V call is TRBV13, the J call TRBJ2-5, with D perhaps TRBD2 (7 bases). The CDR3 covers 15 residues. Trimming stripped 2 bases from V and 0 bases from J, with 10 bases between. CDR1 PRHDT and CDR2 FYEKMQ come from the germline V gene (reference sequence). CDR3 nucleotides: TGTGCCAGCAGCTTACGGGGGGCGTACCAAGAGACCCAGTACTTC. This codes for CASSLRGAYQETQYF.

The chain combines TRBV5-8 with TRBJ1-5; tentative D call: TRBD1 (5 bases). Germline values: CDR1 SGHTS, CDR2 YDEGEE. This CDR3 spans 16 amino acids. Deletions cut 4 bases from V and 0 bases from J, with 14 bases between. As DNA, the CDR3 is TGTGCCAGCAGCCACTCGCGGGGGAATAGCAATCAGCCCCAGCATTTT. This gives the protein CASSHSRGNSNQPQHF.